This TCR beta chain was sequenced during a study of shared clonotypes between healthy human individuals. Recent vaccinations or acute infections were absent in the healthy HIV-negative adult donors. This clone was detected only a few times. Germline CDR1 MNHEY, CDR2 SVGAGI. The CDR3 consists of 13 residues. V trimming: 6 bases; J trimming: 6 bases; junction bases outside the gene matches: 4. Repertoires were generated with immunoSEQ multiplex PCR, while TCRdb's copy carries only in-frame clones and drops some. Found here are more than 2 million clones, more than 90% of them singletons; the top ten hold around 0.13%.

The V and J genes are TRBV6-5 and TRBJ2-7; TRBD2 agrees at 11 bases. The sample was naive CD4+ T cells sorted from blood. Noted subset: CD45RA+ positively selected. The TCR comes from a man between 18 and 29 years old in good health. In DNA form, the CDR3 reads TGTGCCAGCAGCCGCACTAGCGGGAGCGAGCAGTACTTC. Protein product: CASSRTSGSEQYF.